The entry below describes one TCR beta chain. Sequencing used immunoSEQ multiplex PCR; TCRdb keeps in-frame clones, though not all of them. This repertoire shows approximately 190,000 clones, around 76% found once; its top ten account for around 8%. The data derive from a study of blood T cell repertoires in COVID-19. Per the germline V gene, CDR1 is MNHEY and CDR2 is SVGAGI. The CDR3 sequence is 16 residues long. V trimming: 0 bases; J trimming: 4 bases; junction bases outside the gene matches: 3. The J gene is TRBJ1-1, the V gene TRBV6-5, with 12 bases lining up with TRBD1. Sequenced: peripheral blood. This sequence originates from a woman aged 60 to 75 with COVID-19, enrolled during active disease. CDR3 sequence reads: CASSYSGTGGFTEAFF. The CDR3 nucleotides are TGTGCCAGCAGTTACTCGGGGACAGGGGGCTTCACTGAAGCTTTCTTT.